The following is a T cell receptor (beta chain) sequence with its context. CDR3 length: 15 amino acids. V trimming: 4 bases; J trimming: 4 bases; junction bases outside the gene matches: 8. Germline CDR1 SGHAT, CDR2 FQDESV (reference sequence). This record comes from a study of metastatic and nonmetastatic thyroid tumors. Looking at the study overall: Repertoire comparisons spanned blood and tumor or nodule tissue from malignant and benign thyroid patients.

Each patient went into thyroid surgery without having received any treatment. TCRdb reprocessed the PCR reads using MiXCR. The data contain under 20,000 clones, 3% to 4% of them singletons. This TCR came from a female donor with papillary thyroid cancer or a benign thyroid nodule (not recorded which). Some clones in this sample may be carry-over from other donors' samples. Sample: tumor tissue. V is TRBV11-1 and J is TRBJ2-7, with 9 bases matching TRBD2. The CDR3 DNA is TGTGCCAGCAGCTCATTTTTAGCGGGAGATTACGAGCAGTACTTC. Translated, it gives CASSSFLAGDYEQYF.